Following are 32 T cell receptor beta chains from one sample sequenced in a study of T cell responses to AZD1222 COVID-19 vaccine. The repertoire was sequenced with immunoSEQ multiplex PCR; TCRdb's copy has only in-frame clones and lacks some. Of 110,000 to 150,000 clones in the sample, about nine tenths were seen once. The sample here was peripheral blood, taken 28 days after the second AZD1222 dose. The receptor source for this set is an adult who received the AZD1222 COVID-19 vaccine.

V and J are TRBV3-1 (or the pseudogene TRBV3-2) and TRBJ1-2, with D unresolved. The CDR3 is 14 amino acids. Trimming removed 0 bases from V and 5 bases from J, with 10 bases in between. In germline, CDR1 is LGHDT, CDR2 YNNKEL (reference sequence). Here the CDR3 reads CASSQDSARYGYTF. The CDR3 DNA reads TGTGCCAGCAGCCAAGATTCGGCAAGGTATGGCTACACCTTC.

V gene TRBV14 combines with J gene TRBJ2-7; maybe TRBD1 (5 bases). Per the germline V gene, CDR1 is SGHDN and CDR2 is FVKESK. The CDR3 runs 17 residues. Trimming removed 4 bases from V and 3 bases from J, with 22 bases in between. This CDR3 reads CASSPTYRQRRGYEQYF. In DNA, the CDR3 is TGTGCCAGCAGCCCTACTTACAGGCAGCGTAGGGGCTACGAGCAGTACTTC.

Notes on this clone: Distinct nucleotide sequences in the sample also encode this CDR3. V gene TRBV18 combines with J gene TRBJ1-2, with 8 nucleotides matching TRBD1. The CDR3 length is 14 residues. Germline V gene sequence: CDR1 KGHSH, CDR2 LQKENI. V was clipped by 3 bases and J by 2 bases; unmatched bases: 2. The CDR3 protein is CASSPGQGNYGYTF. CDR3 in DNA: TGTGCCAGCTCACCCGGACAGGGCAACTATGGCTACACCTTC.

J is TRBJ1-2 and V is TRBV20-1; D call uncertain. This CDR3 is 11 amino acids long. Trimming took off 2 bases at V and 7 bases at J, with 8 bases between the two ends. Germline CDR1 and CDR2: DFQATT and SNEGSKA (reference sequence). The CDR3 DNA sequence: TGCAGTGCTAGATATCGGGGTGGCTACACCTTC. Translating it yields CSARYRGGYTF.

The CDR3 spells CASSYGLAVTQETQYF. The CDR3 region has the DNA TGTGCCAGCAGTTACGGATTAGCGGTGACCCAAGAGACCCAGTACTTC. The chain uses TRBV6-5 and TRBJ2-5; tentatively, D is TRBD2 (6 bases). CDR1 is MNHEY, CDR2 SVGAGI, per germline. This CDR3 has 16 amino acids. The germline V and J ends were trimmed by 2 bases and 1 base, with 14 bases remaining between them.

V usage is TRBV7-8 and J usage is TRBJ1-6; tentative D call: TRBD1 (6 bases). The V gene lost 5 bases and the J gene lost 6 bases, with 14 bases spanning the gap. CDR1 is SGHVS, CDR2 FQNEAQ, per germline. The CDR3 has 15 amino acids. The CDR3, as DNA: TGTGCCAGCAGCCCCGCTTGGGACATTAATTCACCCCTCCACTTT. Its protein is CASSPAWDINSPLHF.

The genes are TRBV6-4 and TRBJ1-6; TRBD1 aligns across 8 bases. The CDR3 sequence is 15 residues long. V was pared by 2 bases and J by 7 bases, with 4 bases of the junction left unmatched. Germline V gene data show CDR1 as MRHNA and CDR2 as SNTAGT. The CDR3 DNA reads as TGTGCCAGCAGTGACATCGGACAGGGCAATTCACCCCTCCACTTT. Translating gives CASSDIGQGNSPLHF.

This chain uses TRBV7-3 with TRBJ1-2; perhaps TRBD1 as D (5 bases). Deletions cut 0 bases from V and 6 bases from J, with 11 bases between. Germline lookup yields CDR1 SGHTA and CDR2 FQGTGA. The CDR3 totals 14 residues. CDR3: CASSLTSLGDGYTF. DNA of the CDR3: TGTGCCAGCAGCTTAACCTCGCTAGGGGATGGCTACACCTTC.

The V and J genes are TRBV7-9 and TRBJ2-5; no clear D. Trimming took 5 bases from V and 3 from J, leaving 10 bases between them. The CDR3 covers 13 residues. Germline CDR1 reads SEHNR; CDR2 reads FQNEAQ (reference sequence). The DNA for the CDR3 is TGTGCCAGCAGCCCCGGGCCCGAAGAGACCCAGTACTTC. It is translated as CASSPGPEETQYF.

The chain recombines TRBV5-4 with TRBJ2-3, with 10 bases that match TRBD2. The germline V gene encodes CDR1 SGHNT and CDR2 YYREEE (reference sequence). This CDR3 comprises 14 residues. V lost 3 bases and J lost 10; bases outside the gene matches: 8. The CDR3 DNA follows: TGTGCCAGCAGCTCCTCCGGGACTAGCGAAGCGCAGTATTTT. Translation gives CASSSSGTSEAQYF.

The gene calls are TRBV9 and TRBJ2-7; D gene uncertain. Germline CDR1 and CDR2: SGDLS and YYNGEE. The length of the CDR3 is 13 residues. Deletions cut 0 bases from V and 6 bases from J, with 10 bases between. CDR3 DNA: TGTGCCAGCAGCGTAGGGGCAGGTCGCGAGCAGTACTTC. It is translated as CASSVGAGREQYF.

The chain combines TRBV27 with TRBJ2-7; D is possibly TRBD1 or TRBD2 (5 bases each). The germline V gene has CDR1 MNHEY and CDR2 SMNVEV (reference sequence). The CDR3 is 16 amino acids. Trimming left V 4 bases short and J 0 bases short, with 16 bases between. The CDR3 sequence is CASSSHSGTASYEQYF. The CDR3 DNA reads TGTGCCAGCAGTTCACACTCCGGGACGGCCTCCTACGAGCAGTACTTC.

This clone was seen just once. The CDR3 region is CASSANLGLAETQYF. CDR3 bases: TGTGCCAGCAGTGCCAATCTCGGACTAGCCGAGACCCAGTACTTC. The chain couples TRBV2 to TRBJ2-5; the match to TRBD2 covers 8 bases. CDR3 length: 15 amino acids. Germline V gives CDR1 SNHLY, CDR2 FYNNEI. The J segment lost 5 bases and the V segment lost 4 bases, leaving 9 bases of the junction unmatched.

The V call is TRBV6-6, the J call TRBJ1-4; D is ambiguous. The length of the CDR3 is 12 residues. The germline V and J ends were trimmed by 6 bases and 11 bases, with 13 bases remaining between them. Germline CDR1 MNHNY, CDR2 SVGAGI (reference sequence). This CDR3 is CASSPAGVKLFF. The CDR3 bases are TGTGCCAGCAGCCCAGCGGGTGTGAAACTGTTTTTT.

The V and J genes are TRBV5-8 and TRBJ2-2, with a weak D call TRBD2 (5 bases). CDR1 and CDR2 (germline): SGHTS, YDEGEE. The CDR3 runs to 15 residues. The V and J ends lost 0 bases and 3 bases respectively, with 9 bases between them. The CDR3 loop reads CASSLDWEYTGELFF. For the CDR3, the DNA is TGTGCCAGCAGCTTGGATTGGGAGTACACCGGGGAGCTGTTTTTT. The variable domain in full, completed from reference TRBV5-8 and TRBJ2-2, reads EAGVTQSPTHLIKTRGQQATLRCSPISGHTSVYWYQQALGLGLQFLLWYDEGEERNRGNFPPRFSGRQFPNYSSELNVNALELEDSALYLCASSLDWEYTGELFFGEGSRLTVL.

V is TRBV5-3 and J is TRBJ2-1; unclear D gene. TRBV5-3 carries the ORF label, with uncertain function. V shed 0 bases and J shed 6 bases, with 10 bases lying between them. The CDR3 extends over 14 amino acids. The CDR3 DNA reads TGTGCCAGAAGCTTGGGGTCCTGCGGCAATGAGCAGTTCTTC. It yields the protein CARSLGSCGNEQFF.

This clone was counted a single time. The V and J genes are TRBV10-3 and TRBJ1-2; no clear D gene. Trimming removed 0 bases at V and 7 bases at J, with 3 bases between. This CDR3 has 11 residues. Germline CDR1 reads ENHRY; CDR2 reads SYGVKD. This chain's CDR3 is CAISESLGYTF. The CDR3 DNA reads TGTGCCATCAGTGAGTCACTTGGCTACACCTTC.

The genes are TRBV4-2 and TRBJ2-3; D is perhaps TRBD1 or TRBD2 (5 bases each). Germline V CDR1 and CDR2: LGHNA, YNFKEQ. Trimming cost V 0 bases and J 6 bases, with 13 bases left between them. The CDR3 length is 15 residues. CDR3 sequence (DNA): TGTGCCAGCAGCCAAGAGTTAGCGACAGCGGATACGCAGTATTTT. This gives the protein CASSQELATADTQYF.

The V and J genes are TRBV25-1 and TRBJ1-1; 9 nucleotides match TRBD1. Germline loops: CDR1 MGHDK, CDR2 SYGVNS. The CDR3 has 16 amino acids. The J segment lost 0 bases and the V segment lost 3 bases, leaving 5 bases of the junction unmatched. CDR3 bases: TGTGCCAGCAGTGAGCTCGGACAGGGGTTGAACACTGAAGCTTTCTTT. Amino acid sequence: CASSELGQGLNTEAFF. The entire variable domain, with the rest obtained from reference TRBV25-1 and TRBJ1-1, is as follows: EADIYQTPRYLVIGTGKKITLECSQTMGHDKMYWYQQDPGMELHLIHYSYGVNSTEKGDLSSESTVSRIRTEHFPLTLESARPSHTSQYLCASSELGQGLNTEAFFGQGTRLTVV.

The chain employs TRBV3-1 (or the pseudogene TRBV3-2) and TRBJ1-1; D not resolved. This CDR3 is 14 amino acids long. V lost 1 base and J 4 bases, leaving 10 bases between the germline ends. Per germline, CDR1 LGHDT and CDR2 YNNKEL (reference sequence). In DNA form, the CDR3 reads TGTGCCAGCAGCCAAGCTGGCTCGGGCACTGAAGCTTTCTTT. Protein product: CASSQAGSGTEAFF.

V gene TRBV29-1 combines with J gene TRBJ2-1; 12 positions agree with TRBD2. After removal of 6 bases from V and 9 bases from J, the junction contained 9 bases not matched to a gene. Germline lookup yields CDR1 SQVTM and CDR2 ANQGSEA. This CDR3 is 14 amino acids long. As DNA, the CDR3 is TGCAGCGTCGGCCGACTAGCGGGAGACGTTGAGCAGTTCTTC. Encoded protein: CSVGRLAGDVEQFF.

The chain couples TRBV7-9 to TRBJ1-1; D unresolved. The germline CDR1 and CDR2 sequences are SEHNR and FQNEAQ (reference sequence). This CDR3 comprises 14 residues. V lost 5 bases to trimming and J lost 6 bases, with 16 bases between them. The DNA for the CDR3 is TGTGCCAGCAGCGTCACTACGGGGAGCGCTGAAGCTTTCTTT. Translating it yields CASSVTTGSAEAFF.

This chain uses TRBV11-2 with TRBJ1-3; D uncertain. This CDR3 contains 16 residues. The germline gives CDR1 SGHAT, CDR2 FQNNGV. Trimming pared 5 bases from V and 0 bases from J, leaving 14 bases between. CDR3 DNA: TGTGCCAGCAGCCCCGGCCCTGGAAGCTCTGGAAACACCATATATTTT. It is translated as CASSPGPGSSGNTIYF.

V and J are TRBV18 and TRBJ1-4; possible D gene TRBD1, 6 bases. V was trimmed by 3 bases and J by 8 bases, leaving 10 bases between them. This CDR3 has 13 residues. CDR1 is KGHSH, CDR2 LQKENI, per germline. The CDR3 region has the DNA TGTGCCAGCTCACCCGGGGGCCAGGAAAAACTGTTTTTT. This encodes CASSPGGQEKLFF.

This chain joins TRBV6-5 and TRBJ2-4, with D hard to call. Germline CDR1 MNHEY, CDR2 SVGAGI. The ends were cut back, 0 bases at V and 6 bases at J, with 6 bases in the middle. The CDR3 has 13 residues. CDR3 amino acids: CASSYSNGNIQYF. For the CDR3, the DNA is TGTGCCAGCAGTTACTCGAATGGAAACATTCAGTACTTC.

The V and J genes are TRBV19 and TRBJ1-2; tentative D call: TRBD1 (5 bases). The CDR3 has 16 amino acids. Germline CDR1 and CDR2: LNHDA and SQIVND (reference sequence). Trimming shortened V by 3 bases and J by 2 bases, and 16 bases separated the two germline ends. CDR3 residues: CASSIRPSQGNYGYTF. The CDR3 nucleotides are TGTGCCAGTAGTATCCGCCCATCCCAGGGCAACTATGGCTACACCTTC.

The chain combines TRBV6-5 with TRBJ2-7; no firm D call. Germline-derived CDR1 and CDR2 are MNHEY and SVGAGI. The CDR3 extends over 13 amino acids. The V end lost 2 bases, the J end lost 6 bases, and 11 bases lay between the germline ends. The CDR3 is CASSYTPDGEQYF. The CDR3 DNA sequence: TGTGCCAGCAGTTACACCCCGGACGGCGAGCAGTACTTC.

CDR3: CASSDWDRGPNTEAFF. CDR3 bases: TGTGCCAGCAGCGACTGGGACAGGGGGCCGAACACTGAAGCTTTCTTT. The chain recombines TRBV9 with TRBJ1-1, with 12 nucleotides matching TRBD1. In germline, CDR1 is SGDLS, CDR2 YYNGEE. This CDR3 comprises 16 residues. The V and J ends lost 3 bases and 1 base, in that order; junction bases with no gene match: 4. Drawing the rest from reference TRBV9 and TRBJ1-1, the complete variable domain is DSGVTQTPKHLITATGQRVTLRCSPRSGDLSVYWYQQSLDQGLQFLIQYYNGEERAKGNILERFSAQQFPDLHSELNLSSLELGDSALYFCASSDWDRGPNTEAFFGQGTRLTVV.

The chain recombines TRBV2 with TRBJ1-5; D gene unclear. The V gene's germline CDR1 is SNHLY and CDR2 FYNNEI. The CDR3 is made up of 13 amino acids. Trimming shortened V by 8 bases and J by 4 bases, and 12 bases separated the two germline ends. The CDR3 loop reads CASVGEGNQPQHF. The CDR3 nucleotides read TGTGCCAGCGTTGGGGAGGGAAATCAGCCCCAGCATTTT.

The rearrangement uses TRBV6-6 and TRBJ2-3; maybe TRBD2 (6 bases). The V gene's germline CDR1 is MNHNY and CDR2 SVGAGI (reference sequence). This CDR3 spans 15 amino acids. V was clipped by 0 bases and J by 1 base, with 8 bases between them. DNA for the CDR3: TGTGCCAGCAGTTACTCCGGGACTGGCACAGATACGCAGTATTTT. Protein sequence: CASSYSGTGTDTQYF.

This chain uses TRBV9 with TRBJ1-2; D is perhaps TRBD1 (6 bases). The CDR3 sequence is 14 residues long. Germline CDR1 SGDLS, CDR2 YYNGEE. V dropped 0 bases and J dropped 4 bases, with 10 bases sitting between them. CDR3 sequence (DNA): TGTGCCAGCAGCGTAGCAGGGGAGGGCTATGGCTACACCTTC. It is translated as CASSVAGEGYGYTF.

The chain links TRBV18 to TRBJ1-1; D possibly corresponds to TRBD1 (6 bases). Germline V lookup: CDR1 KGHSH, CDR2 LQKENI. Trimming left V 6 bases short and J 4 bases short, with 18 bases between. This CDR3 is 15 amino acids long. CDR3 loop: CASSTRGAEGTEAFF. The DNA for the CDR3 is TGTGCCAGCTCCACCCGGGGGGCGGAGGGCACTGAAGCTTTCTTT.